Listed here are 3 T cell receptor beta chains from one sample, sequenced in a study of lymphopenia after photon versus proton radiotherapy (dated by TCRdb to the late 2010s). The library was built by means of the immunoSEQ multiplex PCR assay. This is the immuneACCESS table as TCRdb keeps it, with only in-frame sequences that have V and J called. A part of the clones is gone; compared with another copy, unresolved V genes explain less than half, and the rest is unexplained. In all, the sample holds 83,000 or so clones, and 83% of those were seen once. Jointly, the top ten make up over 1.1% of the sample. The sequencing here drew on peripheral blood, taken from a patient treated with proton-based radiotherapy. The source of these receptors is a man in his sixties with pancreatic cancer.

In this sample, this clone turned up a few times. The V and J genes are TRBV27 and TRBJ1-5; tentative D call: TRBD1 (6 bases). Trimming stripped 0 bases from V and 1 base from J, with 13 bases between. Germline-derived CDR1 and CDR2 are MNHEY and SMNVEV (reference sequence). This CDR3 is 17 amino acids long. The CDR3 region is CASSLSRPGASNQPQHF. CDR3 sequence (DNA): TGTGCCAGCAGTTTATCTCGTCCGGGGGCGAGCAATCAGCCCCAGCATTTT.

The chain joins TRBV13 to TRBJ2-1; D unresolved. Germline CDR1 and CDR2: PRHDT and FYEKMQ (reference sequence). V lost 3 bases and J lost 7, with 7 bases in between. This CDR3 has 12 residues. CDR3 nucleotide sequence: TGTGCCAGCAGCTTGGATCCGAATGAGCAGTTCTTC. Translation gives CASSLDPNEQFF.

This chain joins TRBV6-1 and TRBJ2-2, with 11 positions matching TRBD2. The CDR3 totals 18 residues. After removal of 4 bases from V and 0 bases from J, the junction contained 7 bases not matched to a gene. In germline, CDR1 is MNHNS, CDR2 SASEGT. The CDR3 nucleotides read TGTGCCAGCAGTGGATCTACTAGCGGGGGCTCGAACACCGGGGAGCTGTTTTTT. This gives the protein CASSGSTSGGSNTGELFF.